This T cell receptor (beta chain) was profiled in a study of blood T cell repertoires in COVID-19. Overall study: Researchers got acute and convalescent COVID-19 samples from the United States, Italy and Spain. In each case, the material was cDNA or gDNA derived from T cells, B-cell-depleted T cells, or PBMCs.

The authors' processing: Quantification of nucleated cells was approximated via reference gene primer amplification. Here immunoSEQ multiplex PCR was the method, and the copy in TCRdb shows in-frame clones only, minus some. D and trimming were read from the DNA, whereas the V and J calls and clone size are those reported in that table. The repertoire holds over 250,000 clones, with over 70% as singletons. Germline V gives CDR1 SGDLS, CDR2 YYNGEE. The CDR3 is 17 residues long. V gave up 5 bases and J gave up 3 bases, with 22 bases separating them. The sequence came from a woman of 80 years or more with acute or convalescent COVID-19. The specimen was peripheral blood. The chain has TRBV9 and TRBJ2-3, with D perhaps TRBD2 (7 bases). The CDR3, as DNA: TGTGCCAGCAGTCCCTCGGAGGGGGGGAGAGAGACAGATACGCAGTATTTT. This gives the protein CASSPSEGGRETDTQYF.